Listed here are 30 T cell receptor beta chains from one sample, sequenced in a study of blood T cell repertoires in COVID-19. Generated by immunoSEQ multiplex PCR, the TCRdb table keeps only in-frame clones and is missing some. Of about 170,000 clones listed, approximately 80% are singletons. What was sequenced was PBMCs or T cells enriched from blood (not recorded which). The source of these receptors is a man between 45 and 60 years old who had recovered from COVID-19.

J is TRBJ1-6 and V is TRBV19; 12 nucleotides agree with TRBD1. The CDR3 is made up of 16 amino acids. Germline V gives CDR1 LNHDA, CDR2 SQIVND (reference sequence). J gave up 7 bases and V 4 bases, and 5 bases lay outside the gene matches. The CDR3 nucleotides read TGTGCCAGTAGTACTAGGGACAGGGGGCGGAATTCACCCCTCCACTTT. Translated, it gives CASSTRDRGRNSPLHF.

This chain uses TRBV28 with TRBJ2-7, with a possible D match to TRBD1 (6 bases). Germline V gene sequence: CDR1 MDHEN, CDR2 SYDVKM. The CDR3 totals 14 residues. V was shortened by 6 bases and J by 3 bases, with 15 bases between the two germline ends. Here the CDR3 DNA reads TGTGCCAGCAGAGTACAGGGATTGAGCTACGAGCAGTACTTC. Translation gives CASRVQGLSYEQYF.

The chain couples TRBV7-2 to TRBJ2-3; 8 bases fit TRBD1. V was clipped by 5 bases and J by 0 bases; unmatched bases: 4. The germline V gene has CDR1 SGHTA and CDR2 FQGNSA. The CDR3 sequence is 15 residues long. CDR3: CASSTGQGSTDTQYF. In nucleotides, the CDR3 is TGTGCCAGCAGCACAGGACAGGGAAGCACAGATACGCAGTATTTT.

The V and J genes are TRBV11-3 and TRBJ1-1; no firm D call. The ends were cut back, 1 base at V and 0 bases at J, with 9 bases in the middle. In germline, CDR1 is SGHNT, CDR2 YENEEA. This CDR3 has 15 residues. CDR3 protein: CASSLVQIMNTEAFF. In DNA, the CDR3 is TGTGCCAGCAGCTTAGTACAGATCATGAACACTGAAGCTTTCTTT. Full variable domain (missing parts from reference TRBV11-3 and TRBJ1-1): EAGVVQSPRYKIIEKKQPVAFWCNPISGHNTLYWYLQNLGQGPELLIRYENEEAVDDSQLPKDRFSAERLKGVDSTLKIQPAELGDSAVYLCASSLVQIMNTEAFFGQGTRLTVV.

The chain is built from TRBV10-3 and TRBJ1-1; perhaps TRBD1 as D (5 bases). V lost 5 bases and J 10 bases, leaving 17 bases between the germline ends. This CDR3 has 13 residues. Germline loops: CDR1 ENHRY, CDR2 SYGVKD. The CDR3 loop is CAISFDSSQGAFF. In DNA, the CDR3 is TGTGCCATCAGTTTTGACAGTTCGCAGGGAGCTTTCTTT.

This chain connects TRBV11-2 to TRBJ2-7, with D possibly matching TRBD1 (6 bases). Germline V gene data show CDR1 as SGHAT and CDR2 as FQNNGV. With 5 bases removed from V and 3 bases from J, the gap between germline ends came to 23 bases. The length of the CDR3 is 17 residues. The CDR3 bases are TGTGCCAGCAGCATTCCAGGGGTCGCAGGATGGATCTACGAGCAGTACTTC. Amino acid sequence: CASSIPGVAGWIYEQYF.

V usage is TRBV19 and J usage is TRBJ2-2; possibly TRBD1 for D (5 bases). CDR3 length: 17 amino acids. CDR1 and CDR2 from the germline V gene are LNHDA and SQIVND (reference sequence). V shed 5 bases and J shed 4 bases, with 20 bases lying between them. In DNA form, the CDR3 reads TGTGCCAGTAGTCTAGGGCCGGGCTGGGGCAGCACCGGGGAGCTGTTTTTT. Amino acid sequence: CASSLGPGWGSTGELFF.

The genes are TRBV20-1 and TRBJ1-1; D ambiguous. V lost 1 base and J lost 10, with 10 bases in between. The CDR3 spans 11 residues. Germline values: CDR1 DFQATT, CDR2 SNEGSKA (reference sequence). The DNA for the CDR3 is TGCAGTGCTAGAGTGTCGTTCGGAGCTTTCTTT. Amino acid sequence: CSARVSFGAFF.

The gene calls are TRBV28 and TRBJ1-1, with D possibly matching TRBD1 (5 bases). The CDR3 length is 12 residues. CDR1 and CDR2 from the germline V gene are MDHEN and SYDVKM. The V gene lost 8 bases and the J gene lost 4 bases, with 11 bases spanning the gap. CDR3 region: CASGPGVTEAFF. The CDR3 DNA reads TGTGCCAGCGGTCCGGGGGTCACTGAAGCTTTCTTT. The full variable domain, its missing parts supplied by reference TRBV28 and TRBJ1-1, is DVKVTQSSRYLVKRTGEKVFLECVQDMDHENMFWYRQDPGLGLRLIYFSYDVKMKEKGDIPEGYSVSREKKERFSLILESASTNQTSMYLCASGPGVTEAFFGQGTRLTVV.

V and J are TRBV15 and TRBJ2-7; 7 bases are a match to TRBD1. CDR3 length: 12 amino acids. Germline lookup yields CDR1 LNHNV and CDR2 YYDKDF (reference sequence). The junction had 1 base not matched to a gene; V was cut back by 3 bases and J by 5 bases. The CDR3 loop is CATSRQGDEQYF. CDR3 bases: TGTGCCACCAGCAGGCAGGGGGACGAGCAGTACTTC.

The chain couples TRBV4-1 to TRBJ2-1; TRBD2 is a possible D gene (6 bases). V was cut by 5 bases and J by 9 bases, with 11 bases left in between. Germline V CDR1 and CDR2: MGHRA, YSYEKL. The CDR3 runs 12 residues. The CDR3 nucleotides are TGCGCCAGCAGCTCGGCGGGGTCTGAGCAGTTCTTC. This translates into CASSSAGSEQFF.

This clone was picked up many times. The DNA of the CDR3 is TGTGCCAGTAGTATCCGGGTAAAGACTGAAGCTTTCTTT. It translates to CASSIRVKTEAFF. This chain joins TRBV19 and TRBJ1-1; unclear D gene. Between the trimmed V and J ends, which lost 3 bases and 5 bases, there was a span of 10 bases. The CDR3 runs 13 residues. Germline V gene sequence: CDR1 LNHDA, CDR2 SQIVND (reference sequence).

This clone was counted only a few times. The chain uses TRBV3-1 (or the pseudogene TRBV3-2) and TRBJ2-3; D gene ambiguous. CDR1 is LGHDT and CDR2 is YNNKEL in the germline V gene (reference sequence). The length of the CDR3 is 15 residues. The germline V and J ends were trimmed by 0 bases and 0 bases, with 7 bases remaining between them. In DNA form, the CDR3 reads TGTGCCAGCAGCCAAGAGGCGGCGAGCACAGATACGCAGTATTTT. It codes for CASSQEAASTDTQYF.

This chain links TRBV5-4 with TRBJ2-2; 8 bases line up with TRBD1. Germline lookup yields CDR1 SGHNT and CDR2 YYREEE (reference sequence). The V and J ends lost 4 bases and 6 bases, in that order; junction bases with no gene match: 2. The CDR3 consists of 13 residues. In nucleotides, the CDR3 is TGTGCCAGCAGCGCAGGGGGCTCCGGGGAGCTGTTTTTT. Its protein product is CASSAGGSGELFF.

The V and J genes are TRBV11-2 and TRBJ2-7, with 10 bases identical to TRBD2. With V trimmed by 3 bases and J by 2 bases, 4 bases remained unmatched. Germline V gene lookup returns CDR1 SGHAT and CDR2 FQNNGV. The CDR3 consists of 15 residues. The DNA for the CDR3 is TGTGCCAGCAGCTTCCGCAGCGGGGGGGCCTACGAGCAGTACTTC. Its translation is CASSFRSGGAYEQYF.

J is TRBJ2-7 and V is TRBV4-1; D gene ambiguous. Trimming shortened V by 2 bases and J by 0 bases, and 11 bases separated the two germline ends. The CDR3 length is 15 residues. Germline-derived CDR1 and CDR2 are MGHRA and YSYEKL. The CDR3 loop reads CASSQQPQPSYEQYF. Here the CDR3 DNA reads TGCGCCAGCAGCCAACAGCCACAGCCCTCCTACGAGCAGTACTTC.

The chain carries TRBV4-1 and TRBJ2-1, with 10 bases that match TRBD2. The CDR3 has 16 amino acids. The V gene end was trimmed by 3 bases and the J gene end by 6 bases; junction bases not matched to a gene: 8. The germline V gene has CDR1 MGHRA and CDR2 YSYEKL. In nucleotides, the CDR3 is TGCGCCAGCAGCCAGGGAGCGGGGGGGCCGGGCAATGAGCAGTTCTTC. This sequence encodes CASSQGAGGPGNEQFF.

This chain connects TRBV4-2 to TRBJ2-6, with a weak D call TRBD2 (5 bases). The V gene lost 4 bases and the J gene lost 1 base, with 11 bases spanning the gap. Germline V gene lookup returns CDR1 LGHNA and CDR2 YNFKEQ. There are 16 residues in the CDR3. The CDR3 bases are TGTGCCAGCAGCCGAGTCGGGAATTCTGGGGCCAACGTCCTGACTTTC. Residues: CASSRVGNSGANVLTF.

V usage is TRBV12-3 or TRBV12-4 and J usage is TRBJ2-3; D not resolved. Deletions cut 6 bases from V and 2 bases from J, with 6 bases between. The CDR3 extends over 12 amino acids. CDR3 in DNA: TGTGCCAGCAGGCCCTACACAGATACGCAGTATTTT. Its translation: CASRPYTDTQYF.

The gene calls are TRBV6-1 and TRBJ1-3; TRBD1 aligns across 8 bases. Looked up from germline, CDR1 is MNHNS and CDR2 is SASEGT. V was pared by 3 bases and J by 0 bases, with 4 bases of the junction left unmatched. This CDR3 is built from 16 residues. CDR3 DNA sequence: TGTGCCAGCAGTGACAGGGGGCTTCACTCTGGAAACACCATATATTTT. This translates into CASSDRGLHSGNTIYF.

This chain connects TRBV29-1 to TRBJ1-1, with 10 bases aligning to TRBD1. The germline V gene encodes CDR1 SQVTM and CDR2 ANQGSEA. V lost 3 bases to trimming and J lost 5 bases; unmatched junction nucleotides: 6. This CDR3 has 14 residues. In DNA, the CDR3 is TGCAGCGTTGATTGGGGACAGGGGTGGACTGAAGCTTTCTTT. Its translation: CSVDWGQGWTEAFF.

This chain joins TRBV4-3 and TRBJ2-2; 12 bases align to TRBD2. The CDR3 has 17 residues. V lost 2 bases to trimming and J lost 1 base; unmatched junction nucleotides: 2. The germline CDR1 and CDR2 sequences are LGHNA and YSLEER. CDR3 residues: CASSQKTSGGNTGELFF. The CDR3 DNA follows: TGCGCCAGCAGCCAAAAGACTAGCGGGGGGAACACCGGGGAGCTGTTTTTT.

In its sample, this clone was seen a few times. The gene calls are TRBV27 and TRBJ1-5, with 8 bases fitting TRBD1. The CDR3 loop spans 15 amino acids. The V and J ends lost 5 bases and 9 bases, in that order; junction bases with no gene match: 12. The germline V gene has CDR1 MNHEY and CDR2 SMNVEV (reference sequence). The chain's CDR3 is CASSPGQGVWWPQHF. The CDR3 DNA sequence: TGTGCCAGCAGTCCCGGACAGGGCGTCTGGTGGCCCCAGCATTTT.

The chain uses TRBV7-9 and TRBJ1-1, with D perhaps TRBD1 (6 bases). The CDR3 is 14 amino acids. Germline V gene sequence: CDR1 SEHNR, CDR2 FQNEAQ (reference sequence). V was shortened by 1 base and J by 5 bases, with 11 bases between the two germline ends. The CDR3 nucleotides read TGTGCCAGCAGCTTAGTACAGGGTTTTACTGAAGCTTTCTTT. Its protein is CASSLVQGFTEAFF.

This clone appeared a few times. The chain is built from TRBV6-5 and TRBJ2-7; weak D call: TRBD2 (6 bases). Trimming shortened V by 6 bases and J by 7 bases, and 22 bases separated the two germline ends. Germline-derived CDR1 and CDR2 are MNHEY and SVGAGI. This CDR3 region has 15 residues. CDR3 coding DNA: TGTGCCAGCAGACCCTCCAGGAGGGAGACGGGAGAGCAGTACTTC. Protein sequence: CASRPSRRETGEQYF.

This clone was recorded once. The genes are TRBV19 and TRBJ1-5, with D perhaps matching TRBD1 (5 bases). Trimming shortened V by 4 bases and J by 0 bases, and 10 bases separated the two germline ends. Germline lookup yields CDR1 LNHDA and CDR2 SQIVND (reference sequence). The CDR3 is made up of 15 amino acids. The CDR3 sequence: CASSKGPYSNQPQHF. In DNA form, the CDR3 reads TGTGCCAGTAGTAAGGGGCCTTATAGCAATCAGCCCCAGCATTTT.

This chain links TRBV19 with TRBJ1-5, with D unclear. Deletions cut 7 bases from V and 5 bases from J, with 15 bases between. Germline V gene data show CDR1 as LNHDA and CDR2 as SQIVND (reference sequence). CDR3 length equals 14 residues. The CDR3 loop is CASTLAGLDQPQHF. For the CDR3, the DNA is TGTGCCAGTACTCTGGCAGGACTCGATCAGCCCCAGCATTTT. The complete variable domain, with remaining parts taken from reference TRBV19 and TRBJ1-5, reads DGGITQSPKYLFRKEGQNVTLSCEQNLNHDAMYWYRQDPGQGLRLIYYSQIVNDFQKGDIAEGYSVSREKKESFPLTVTSAQKNPTAFYLCASTLAGLDQPQHFGDGTRLSIL.

This clone appeared a single time. This sequence joins TRBV9 and TRBJ2-3; D ambiguous. V was cut by 0 bases and J by 0 bases, with 5 bases left in between. CDR3 length: 14 residues. CDR1 is SGDLS and CDR2 is YYNGEE in the germline V gene. In DNA form, the CDR3 reads TGTGCCAGCAGCGTAGCCGTTAGCACAGATACGCAGTATTTT. This gives the protein CASSVAVSTDTQYF. The full variable domain, its missing parts supplied by reference TRBV9 and TRBJ2-3, is DSGVTQTPKHLITATGQRVTLRCSPRSGDLSVYWYQQSLDQGLQFLIQYYNGEERAKGNILERFSAQQFPDLHSELNLSSLELGDSALYFCASSVAVSTDTQYFGPGTRLTVL.

The rearrangement joins TRBV7-9 to TRBJ1-6; D remains unclear. V lost 1 base and J 5 bases, leaving 18 bases between the germline ends. CDR1 and CDR2 (germline): SEHNR, FQNEAQ (reference sequence). This CDR3 is 18 amino acids long. CDR3 coding DNA: TGTGCCAGCAGCTTAGATGGTAGGTGGATGGGAGATAATTCACCCCTCCACTTT. Translating gives CASSLDGRWMGDNSPLHF.

V usage is TRBV3-1 (or the pseudogene TRBV3-2) and J usage is TRBJ1-2; 10 bases are shared with TRBD1. The V gene end was trimmed by 4 bases and the J gene end by 3 bases; junction bases not matched to a gene: 5. The CDR3 contains 15 residues. CDR1 and CDR2 (germline): LGHDT, YNNKEL (reference sequence). CDR3 protein: CASSPYGTGDYGYTF. DNA of the CDR3: TGTGCCAGCAGCCCCTACGGGACAGGGGACTATGGCTACACCTTC.